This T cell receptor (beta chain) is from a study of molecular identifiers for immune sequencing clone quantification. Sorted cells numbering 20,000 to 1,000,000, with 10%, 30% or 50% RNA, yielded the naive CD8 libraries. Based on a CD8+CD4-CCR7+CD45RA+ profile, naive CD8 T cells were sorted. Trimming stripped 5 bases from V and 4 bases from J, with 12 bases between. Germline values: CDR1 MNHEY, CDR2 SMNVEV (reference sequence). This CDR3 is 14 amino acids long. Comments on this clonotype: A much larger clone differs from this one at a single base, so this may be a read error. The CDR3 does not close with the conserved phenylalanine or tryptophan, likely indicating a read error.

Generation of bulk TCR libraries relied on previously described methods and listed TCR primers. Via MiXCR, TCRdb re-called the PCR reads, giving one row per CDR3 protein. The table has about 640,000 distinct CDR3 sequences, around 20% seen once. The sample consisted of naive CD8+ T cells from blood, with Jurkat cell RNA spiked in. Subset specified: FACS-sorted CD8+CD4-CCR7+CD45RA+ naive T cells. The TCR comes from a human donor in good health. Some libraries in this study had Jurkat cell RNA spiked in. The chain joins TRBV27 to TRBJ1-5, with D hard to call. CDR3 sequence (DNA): TGTGCCAGCAGTCTCCCAGGTTTAAATCAGCCCCAGCATCTT. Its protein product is CASSLPGLNQPQHL.